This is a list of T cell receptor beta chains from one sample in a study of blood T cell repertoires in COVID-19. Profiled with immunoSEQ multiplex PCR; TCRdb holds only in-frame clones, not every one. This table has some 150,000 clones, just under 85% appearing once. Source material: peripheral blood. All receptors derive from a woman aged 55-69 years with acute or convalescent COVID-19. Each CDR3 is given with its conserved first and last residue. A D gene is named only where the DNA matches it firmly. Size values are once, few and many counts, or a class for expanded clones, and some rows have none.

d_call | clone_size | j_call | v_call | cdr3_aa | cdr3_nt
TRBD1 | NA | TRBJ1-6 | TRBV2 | CASSRNGQGNSPLHF | TGTGCCAGCAGCCGCAACGGACAGGGGAATTCACCCCTCCACTTT
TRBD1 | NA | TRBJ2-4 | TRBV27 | CASSPPLTGSKNIQYF | TGTGCCAGCAGTCCCCCCTTGACAGGGTCCAAAAACATTCAGTACTTC
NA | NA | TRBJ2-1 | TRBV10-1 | CASSESGGTYNEQFF | TGCGCCAGCAGTGAGTCGGGGGGTACCTACAATGAGCAGTTCTTC
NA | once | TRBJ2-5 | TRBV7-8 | CANTRDDRGVGTQYF | TGTGCCAACACCAGAGACGACCGTGGAGTGGGGACCCAGTACTTC
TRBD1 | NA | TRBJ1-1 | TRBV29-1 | CSVIRTGDTEAFF | TGCAGCGTTATCCGGACAGGGGACACTGAAGCTTTCTTT
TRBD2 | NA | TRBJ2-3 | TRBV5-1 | CASSLRLAESTDTQYF | TGCGCCAGCAGCTTAAGACTAGCGGAGAGCACAGATACGCAGTATTTT
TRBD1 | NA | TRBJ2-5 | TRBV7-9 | CASSPGQGAVGETQYF | TGTGCCAGCAGTCCTGGACAGGGGGCGGTGGGAGAGACCCAGTACTTC
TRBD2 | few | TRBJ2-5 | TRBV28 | CASSFRGLAGGQETQYF | TGTGCCAGCAGTTTCCGAGGTCTAGCGGGGGGCCAAGAGACCCAGTACTTC
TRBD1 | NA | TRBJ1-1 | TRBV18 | CASQGQGNTEAFF | TGTGCCAGCCAAGGACAGGGGAACACTGAAGCTTTCTTT
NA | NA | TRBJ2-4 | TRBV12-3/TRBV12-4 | CASSGLNIQYF | TGTGCCAGCTCCGGGTTGAACATTCAGTACTTC
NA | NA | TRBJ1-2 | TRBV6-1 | CASSETGERGYTF | TGTGCCAGCAGTGAAACTGGGGAGCGGGGCTACACCTTC
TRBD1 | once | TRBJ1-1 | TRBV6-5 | CASRPGGAGTEAFF | TGTGCCAGCAGGCCAGGGGGCGCGGGGACTGAAGCTTTCTTT
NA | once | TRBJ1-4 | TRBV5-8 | CASGERGSSEKLFF | TGTGCCAGCGGGGAACGGGGGTCGAGTGAAAAACTGTTTTTT
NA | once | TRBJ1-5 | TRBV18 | CASSPLSGVDQPQHF | TGTGCCAGCTCACCACTGTCAGGGGTGGATCAGCCCCAGCATTTT
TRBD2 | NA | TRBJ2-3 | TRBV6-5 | CASSLGAGGQDTQYF | TGTGCCAGCTCCCTAGGGGCGGGGGGGCAAGATACGCAGTATTTT
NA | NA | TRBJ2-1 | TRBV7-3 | CASSRNLGGEQFF | TGTGCCAGCAGCCGTAACCTGGGAGGTGAGCAGTTCTTC
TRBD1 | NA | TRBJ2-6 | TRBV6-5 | CASSIGTAGANVLTF | TGTGCCAGCAGCATCGGGACAGCTGGGGCCAACGTCCTGACTTTC
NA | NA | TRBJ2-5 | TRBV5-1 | CASSRGAQQETQYF | TGCGCCAGCAGCCGGGGGGCCCAACAAGAGACCCAGTACTTC
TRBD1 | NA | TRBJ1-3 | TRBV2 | CASSAHFTGGVSGNTIYF | TGTGCCAGCAGTGCCCATTTTACAGGGGGCGTCTCTGGAAACACCATATATTTT
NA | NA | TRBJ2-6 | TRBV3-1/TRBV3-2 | CASSPTITGTGANVLTF | TGTGCCAGCAGCCCGACTATTACAGGGACTGGGGCCAACGTCCTGACTTTC
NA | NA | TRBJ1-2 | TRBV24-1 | CATSEAGAETNYGYTF | TGTGCCACCAGTGAGGCGGGGGCAGAAACTAACTATGGCTACACCTTC
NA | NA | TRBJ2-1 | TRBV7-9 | CASSPHLGSEQFF | TGTGCCAGCAGCCCACACCTCGGGAGCGAGCAGTTCTTC
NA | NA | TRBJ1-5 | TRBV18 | CASSPLESNQPQHF | TGTGCCAGCTCACCCCTGGAGAGCAATCAGCCCCAGCATTTT
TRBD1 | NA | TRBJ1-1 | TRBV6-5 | CASSFWTGGTEAFF | TGTGCCAGCAGTTTTTGGACAGGGGGCACTGAAGCTTTCTTT
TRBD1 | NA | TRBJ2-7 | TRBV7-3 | CASSLTGTGGYEQYF | TGTGCCAGCAGCTTAACAGGGACAGGGGGCTACGAGCAGTACTTC
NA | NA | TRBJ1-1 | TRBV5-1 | CASSLPGGHTEAFF | TGCGCCAGCAGCCTGCCGGGGGGTCACACTGAAGCTTTCTTT
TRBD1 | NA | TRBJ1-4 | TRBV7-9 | CASSLVGTGFEKLFF | TGTGCCAGCAGCTTAGTCGGGACAGGGTTTGAAAAACTGTTTTTT
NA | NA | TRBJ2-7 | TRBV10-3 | CAISESVEGVYEQYF | TGTGCCATCAGTGAGTCGGTTGAAGGAGTCTACGAGCAGTACTTC